A single sample is the source of the 26 T cell receptor beta chains below, sequenced in a study of CD8+ T cells in alopecia areata. CD25+CD127- cells were obtained by sorting CD4+ cells, for roughly five patients. RNA was isolated and reverse transcribed to cDNA, the sequencing template. Sequencing was performed with immunoSEQ multiplex PCR; in TCRdb, only in-frame clones are kept and a portion is missing. This table holds 35,000 or so clones, roughly half found once. What was sequenced was CD4+ Tregs sorted from blood. These receptors all come from a human donor with alopecia areata.

The table lists this clone with a few counts. The CDR3 DNA reads as TGCGCCAGCAGCCAAGATCCGGCGGGACAGGGTCTCTACAATGAGCAGTTCTTC. Protein: CASSQDPAGQGLYNEQFF. The rearrangement joins TRBV4-3 to TRBJ2-1; 9 bases agree with TRBD1. V shed 0 bases and J 3 bases; nucleotides not matched to a gene: 9. Per germline, CDR1 LGHNA and CDR2 YSLEER. The CDR3 runs 18 residues.

The chain links TRBV6-6 to TRBJ2-1, with TRBD2 matching over 7 bases. Trimming at V came to 0 bases and at J to 2 bases, leaving 4 bases not matched to a gene. CDR1 and CDR2 from the germline V gene are MNHNY and SVGAGI (reference sequence). The CDR3 consists of 16 residues. The CDR3 sequence is CASSYSSAGAYNEQFF. In DNA, the CDR3 is TGTGCCAGCAGTTACTCGAGTGCGGGGGCCTACAATGAGCAGTTCTTC.

In DNA, the CDR3 is TGTGCCAGCAGCGGCGCCGGGACCTACCACCGCTATGGCTACACCTTC. It is translated as CASSGAGTYHRYGYTF. V usage is TRBV5-6 and J usage is TRBJ1-2, with a weak D call TRBD1 (5 bases). This CDR3 is 16 amino acids long. Germline assignment: CDR1 SGHDT and CDR2 YYEEEE. The germline V and J ends were trimmed by 4 bases and 4 bases, with 20 bases remaining between them.

This chain links TRBV5-1 with TRBJ2-5, with TRBD1 identical over 7 bases. This CDR3 has 13 amino acids. Per the germline V gene, CDR1 is SGHRS and CDR2 is YFSETQ. J lost 5 bases, V lost 4 bases, and 5 bases had no gene match. The CDR3 reads CASSPGGRETQYF. In nucleotides, the CDR3 is TGCGCCAGCAGCCCAGGGGGTCGGGAGACCCAGTACTTC. Variable domain in full (rest from reference TRBV5-1 and TRBJ2-5): KAGVTQTPRYLIKTRGQQVTLSCSPISGHRSVSWYQQTPGQGLQFLFEYFSETQRNKGNFPGRFSGRQFSNSRSEMNVSTLELGDSALYLCASSPGGRETQYFGPGTRLLVL.

This chain connects TRBV27 to TRBJ2-2; 7 bases fit TRBD1. Per germline, CDR1 MNHEY and CDR2 SMNVEV (reference sequence). Trimming removed 4 bases from V and 5 bases from J; junction bases left unmatched: 13. The CDR3 is 17 amino acids. DNA for the CDR3: TGTGCCAGCAGTTCTCTTCCCGGGACAGTAGGAACCGGGGAGCTGTTTTTT. This encodes CASSSLPGTVGTGELFF.

This chain links TRBV4-1 with TRBJ2-7; D might be TRBD2 (6 bases). The germline CDR1 and CDR2 sequences are MGHRA and YSYEKL. This CDR3 spans 16 amino acids. Trimming cost V 0 bases and J 3 bases, with 15 bases left between them. CDR3 sequence reads: CASSQDRTGAYYEQYF. DNA of the CDR3: TGCGCCAGCAGCCAAGACCGGACGGGAGCCTACTACGAGCAGTACTTC.

This sequence joins TRBV5-1 and TRBJ2-5, with D uncertain. Germline loops: CDR1 SGHRS, CDR2 YFSETQ. This CDR3 is 15 amino acids long. The germline V and J ends were trimmed by 0 bases and 2 bases, with 11 bases remaining between them. The CDR3 here is CASSLGASIQETQYF. The CDR3 bases are TGCGCCAGCAGCTTGGGAGCCAGTATACAAGAGACCCAGTACTTC.

This clone was counted a few times. V and J are TRBV11-2 and TRBJ2-5; D is undetermined. V was shortened by 5 bases and J by 5 bases, with 6 bases between the two germline ends. CDR1 is SGHAT, CDR2 FQNNGV, per germline. The CDR3 covers 11 residues. CDR3 protein: CASSRQETQYF. The CDR3 coding sequence is TGTGCCAGCAGCCGCCAGGAGACCCAGTACTTC.

The J gene is TRBJ1-1, the V gene TRBV5-1; D is perhaps TRBD1 (5 bases). Germline CDR1 and CDR2: SGHRS and YFSETQ. V was pared by 5 bases and J by 0 bases, with 11 bases between. The CDR3 runs 14 residues. The CDR3, as DNA: TGCGCCAGCAGGCCGGGACCGTTGAACACTGAAGCTTTCTTT. Its protein product is CASRPGPLNTEAFF. The full variable domain, rest sourced from reference TRBV5-1 and TRBJ1-1, is KAGVTQTPRYLIKTRGQQVTLSCSPISGHRSVSWYQQTPGQGLQFLFEYFSETQRNKGNFPGRFSGRQFSNSRSEMNVSTLELGDSALYLCASRPGPLNTEAFFGQGTRLTVV.

The chain employs TRBV6-1 and TRBJ2-7, with a weak D call TRBD1 (5 bases). CDR1 is MNHNS, CDR2 SASEGT, per germline. This CDR3 contains 15 residues. V was clipped by 0 bases and J by 1 base, with 10 bases between them. In DNA, the CDR3 is TGTGCCAGCAGTGAAGCAGGGCAGGGATCCTACGAGCAGTACTTC. Residues: CASSEAGQGSYEQYF.

This clone was detected only a few times. The V gene is TRBV5-1, the J gene TRBJ2-1, with D tentatively TRBD1 (5 bases). Germline V gives CDR1 SGHRS, CDR2 YFSETQ. V was cut by 0 bases and J by 9 bases, with 10 bases left in between. CDR3 size: 13 residues. This CDR3 reads CASSLVGASEQFF. Here the CDR3 DNA reads TGCGCCAGCAGCTTGGTAGGGGCAAGTGAGCAGTTCTTC.

This chain uses TRBV5-1 with TRBJ2-5; 10 nucleotides align to TRBD2. Per germline, CDR1 SGHRS and CDR2 YFSETQ. The V gene end was trimmed by 5 bases and the J gene end by 5 bases; junction bases not matched to a gene: 9. The CDR3 has 15 residues. The CDR3 sequence: CASRLAGDRWETQYF. The CDR3 DNA follows: TGCGCCAGCAGGCTAGCGGGGGATCGGTGGGAGACCCAGTACTTC.

This clone has more than one count but fewer than ten. The gene calls are TRBV18 and TRBJ1-1; perhaps TRBD1 as D (5 bases). This CDR3 spans 15 amino acids. Germline CDR1 KGHSH, CDR2 LQKENI. Trimming shortened V by 1 base and J by 1 base, and 10 bases separated the two germline ends. CDR3 loop: CASSPLQGPNTEAFF. CDR3 nucleotide sequence: TGTGCCAGCTCACCACTTCAGGGCCCGAACACTGAAGCTTTCTTT.

In this sample, this clone turned up a few times. The genes are TRBV7-9 and TRBJ2-5; 11 bases agree with TRBD1. CDR1 SEHNR and CDR2 FQNEAQ come from the germline V gene (reference sequence). V dropped 3 bases and J dropped 4; count of bases not matched to a gene: 4. This CDR3 is built from 15 residues. The CDR3 DNA follows: TGTGCCAGCAGCTTGGGACAGGGGGTAGGAGAGACCCAGTACTTC. Protein: CASSLGQGVGETQYF.

V usage is TRBV2 and J usage is TRBJ2-1, with D perhaps given as TRBD1 or TRBD2 (5 bases each). The CDR3 is 15 residues long. V was cut by 8 bases and J by 0 bases, with 14 bases left in between. Germline loops: CDR1 SNHLY, CDR2 FYNNEI. For the CDR3, the DNA is TGTGCCAGCCTCGGGACGATGAGCTCCTACAATGAGCAGTTCTTC. It is translated as CASLGTMSSYNEQFF. Filled out from reference TRBV2 and TRBJ2-1, the complete variable domain reads EPEVTQTPSHQVTQMGQEVILRCVPISNHLYFYWYRQILGQKVEFLVSFYNNEISEKSEIFDDQFSVERPDGSNFTLKIRSTKLEDSAMYFCASLGTMSSYNEQFFGPGTRLTVL.

This chain uses TRBV7-9 with TRBJ1-6; no clear D gene. This CDR3 has 16 residues. The V end was cut by 5 bases, the J end by 8 bases, with 19 bases between. Germline CDR1 is SEHNR and CDR2 is FQNEAQ (reference sequence). This chain's CDR3 is CASSPPEGRLYSPLHF. The CDR3, as DNA: TGTGCCAGCAGCCCCCCGGAGGGCAGGCTGTATTCACCCCTCCACTTT. Combining the CDR3 with reference TRBV7-9 and TRBJ1-6 gives the whole variable domain DTGVSQNPRHKITKRGQNVTFRCDPISEHNRLYWYRQTLGQGPEFLTYFQNEAQLEKSRLLSDRFSAERPKGSFSTLEIQRTEQGDSAMYLCASSPPEGRLYSPLHFGNGTRLTVT.

The V and J genes are TRBV28 and TRBJ2-7; 9 nucleotides match TRBD1. Per germline, CDR1 MDHEN and CDR2 SYDVKM. The V gene end was trimmed by 5 bases and the J gene end by 0 bases; junction bases not matched to a gene: 5. This CDR3 has 15 residues. CDR3 coding DNA: TGTGCCAGCAGTCCGGGACAGGGCCTCTCCTACGAGCAGTACTTC. Its protein is CASSPGQGLSYEQYF.

The CDR3 region has the DNA TGTGCCAGCAGTGCAGGGACGGGGCCCTATGGCTACACCTTC. It specifies CASSAGTGPYGYTF. This chain connects TRBV28 to TRBJ1-2; TRBD1 might be the D (5 bases). Germline V lookup: CDR1 MDHEN, CDR2 SYDVKM. This CDR3 region has 14 residues. V was clipped by 5 bases and J by 4 bases, with 14 bases between them.

The CDR3 region has the DNA TGCAGCGTTGGACTAGCGGCCTACAATGAGCAGTTCTTC. Its translation: CSVGLAAYNEQFF. J is TRBJ2-1 and V is TRBV29-1, with 9 bases lining up with TRBD2. V was clipped by 4 bases and J by 2 bases; unmatched bases: 0. In germline, CDR1 is SQVTM, CDR2 ANQGSEA. This CDR3 has 13 residues.

V is TRBV7-6 and J is TRBJ2-7, with D possibly matching TRBD1 (6 bases). Germline loops: CDR1 SGHVS, CDR2 FNYEAQ. V dropped 3 bases and J dropped 8 bases, with 11 bases sitting between them. This CDR3 region has 12 residues. CDR3 nucleotide sequence: TGTGCCAGCAGCTTTCAGCAGGGGAAGCAGTACTTC. It translates to CASSFQQGKQYF.

The chain employs TRBV2 and TRBJ1-5, with D possibly matching TRBD1 (5 bases). The germline V and J ends were trimmed by 8 bases and 1 base, with 9 bases remaining between them. This CDR3 is built from 13 residues. CDR1 is SNHLY and CDR2 is FYNNEI in the germline V gene. The CDR3 bases are TGTGCCAGCGAACAGGAAAGCAATCAGCCCCAGCATTTT. This codes for CASEQESNQPQHF.

V usage is TRBV7-9 and J usage is TRBJ2-7; possibly TRBD1 or TRBD2 for D (6 bases each). The CDR3 spans 15 residues. V lost 3 bases to trimming and J lost 0 bases, with 12 bases between them. Looked up from germline, CDR1 is SEHNR and CDR2 is FQNEAQ (reference sequence). CDR3 DNA: TGTGCCAGCAGCTTGGAGGGGGGAAACTCCTACGAGCAGTACTTC. This encodes CASSLEGGNSYEQYF.

This chain uses TRBV28 with TRBJ2-2; D uncertain. Germline V CDR1 and CDR2: MDHEN, SYDVKM. The CDR3 totals 11 residues. The ends were cut back, 10 bases at V and 4 bases at J, with 7 bases in the middle. CDR3 bases: TGTGCCACCAGCAGCACCGGGGAGCTGTTTTTT. As protein: CATSSTGELFF.

The V gene is TRBV27, the J gene TRBJ1-5; D uncertain. The germline gives CDR1 MNHEY, CDR2 SMNVEV (reference sequence). V lost 2 bases and J lost 2, with 10 bases in between. The CDR3 has 15 residues. The CDR3 DNA reads TGTGCCAGCAGTTTACATTTGGGCGGCAATCAGCCCCAGCATTTT. Translation gives CASSLHLGGNQPQHF.

V gene TRBV18 combines with J gene TRBJ2-1; no clear D. Germline-derived CDR1 and CDR2 are KGHSH and LQKENI. The CDR3 sequence is 14 residues long. Between the trimmed V and J ends, which lost 1 base and 10 bases, there was a span of 14 bases. DNA for the CDR3: TGTGCCAGCTCACCACAGGAAGCACGCAGAGAGCAGTTCTTC. Encoded protein: CASSPQEARREQFF.

V usage is TRBV2 and J usage is TRBJ2-3; no clear D gene. Looked up from germline, CDR1 is SNHLY and CDR2 is FYNNEI. This CDR3 comprises 12 residues. V lost 7 bases and J lost 2, with 7 bases in between. The CDR3 here is CASKQSTDTQYF. The CDR3 nucleotides are TGTGCCAGCAAACAGTCCACAGATACGCAGTATTTT.